These 3 T cell receptor beta chains share one sample of origin, sequenced in a study of shared clonotypes between healthy human individuals. Here immunoSEQ multiplex PCR was the method, and the copy in TCRdb shows in-frame clones only, minus some. The sample shows millions of clones, about 92% of them seen only once. Naive CD8 cells comprised CD45RO-negative, CCR7-positively selected cells, excluding terminally differentiated effector memory CD45RA+ cells. Input material: naive CD8+ T cells from PBMCs. The receptors stem from a young man in good health. Some clones in this sample may be carry-over from other donors' samples.

CDR3: CASSLFPGQGRRETQYF. CDR3 in DNA: TGTGCCAGCAGTTTATTCCCGGGACAGGGCCGGAGGGAGACCCAGTACTTC. The chain uses TRBV27 and TRBJ2-5; 9 bases are shared with TRBD1. The CDR3 length is 17 residues. Per the germline V gene, CDR1 is MNHEY and CDR2 is SMNVEV (reference sequence). V gave up 1 base and J gave up 5 bases; unmatched junction bases: 11.

The V call is TRBV27, the J call TRBJ1-1; D possibly corresponds to TRBD1 (6 bases). From germline, CDR1 is MNHEY and CDR2 SMNVEV (reference sequence). Trimming took off 11 bases at V and 4 bases at J, with 14 bases between the two ends. The CDR3 sequence is 12 residues long. The CDR3 spells CASFQGITEAFF. In nucleotides, the CDR3 is TGTGCCTCTTTTCAGGGGATCACTGAAGCTTTCTTT.

This chain links TRBV5-4 with TRBJ2-6; D may match TRBD1 or TRBD2 (7 bases each). Germline V gives CDR1 SGHNT, CDR2 YYREEE (reference sequence). Trimming pared 0 bases from V and 2 bases from J, leaving 12 bases between. The CDR3 covers 17 residues. The CDR3 bases are TGTGCCAGCAGCTTGGCCAGGGGGGGAACTGGGGCCAACGTCCTGACTTTC. It specifies CASSLARGGTGANVLTF.